This T cell receptor (beta chain) was profiled in a study of OX40 agonist ivuxolimab in advanced cancers. Study information: Every 2 weeks, ivuxolimab was infused into the patients intravenously at between 0.01 and 10 mg/kg. Notes on the study in general: More expanded clones were seen, on average, in CD8+ T cells than in CD4+. Some nonresponders likewise displayed low normalized T-cell clonal expansion.

Worth noting for this clone: Its matching antigen is unknown.

CDR1 is MNHNS and CDR2 is SASEGT in the germline V gene. The CDR3 totals 13 residues. V was clipped by 3 bases and J by 10 bases, with 15 bases between them. Method: immunoSEQ multiplex PCR; TCRdb's copy keeps in-frame clones and lacks some. The sample lists around 13,000 clones; about 80% were seen once. V usage is TRBV6-1 and J usage is TRBJ1-1; D is undetermined. Sample: CD4+ or CD8+ T cells sorted from blood, taken in a trial of the OX40 agonist ivuxolimab. The TCR was taken from an adult with an advanced solid tumor such as melanoma, head and neck, liver or kidney cancer. The DNA of the CDR3 is TGTGCCAGCAGTGAGTTTTTAGGAAGAGGAGCTTTCTTT. It specifies CASSEFLGRGAFF.